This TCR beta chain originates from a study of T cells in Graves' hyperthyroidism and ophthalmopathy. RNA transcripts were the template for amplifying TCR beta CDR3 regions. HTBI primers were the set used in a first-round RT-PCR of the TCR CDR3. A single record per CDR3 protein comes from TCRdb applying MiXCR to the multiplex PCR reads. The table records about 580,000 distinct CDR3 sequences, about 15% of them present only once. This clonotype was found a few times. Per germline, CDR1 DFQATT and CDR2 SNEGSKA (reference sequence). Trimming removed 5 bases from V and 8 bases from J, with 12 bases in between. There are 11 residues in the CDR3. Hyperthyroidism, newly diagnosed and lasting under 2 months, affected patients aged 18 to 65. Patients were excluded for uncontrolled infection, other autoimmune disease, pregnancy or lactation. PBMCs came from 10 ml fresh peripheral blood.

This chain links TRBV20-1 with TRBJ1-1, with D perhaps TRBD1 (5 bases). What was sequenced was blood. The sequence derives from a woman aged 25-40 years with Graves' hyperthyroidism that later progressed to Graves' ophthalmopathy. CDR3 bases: TGCAGTGCTGACAGCCAGCTCGAAGCTTTCTTT. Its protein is CSADSQLEAFF.